The text below deals with one TCR beta chain. Its target is not known. The sample comes from a study of Ad26.COV2.S vaccination and SARS-CoV-2 variants. Background on the study: The authors gave Ad26.COV2.S intramuscularly, either once or twice 56 days apart. Study-wide findings and caveats: Vaccinated and placebo-treated recipients had similar non-spike TCR breadth. Spike-specific TCR breadth in vaccine recipients exceeded that seen in placebo recipients. The analyses of TCR breadth and depth may have understated the size of total T cell responses.

V lost 4 bases to trimming and J lost 16 bases; unmatched junction nucleotides: 12. CDR1 and CDR2 from the germline V gene are MNHNY and SVGAGI (reference sequence). The CDR3 is 14 amino acids. The repertoire was sequenced with immunoSEQ multiplex PCR; TCRdb's copy has only in-frame clones and lacks some. The top ten clones hold about 3.4% of a sample with roughly 380,000 clones, around 87% of them seen once. Treatment reported: around 19 received Ad26.COV2.S at low or high dose, single or two shots; about 5 received placebo; per-sample allocation not given. Sampling occurred on day 63 after the first vaccine or placebo injection.

This receptor was identified in a person between 18 and 65 years old who received the Ad26.COV2.S COVID-19 vaccine or a placebo. The source material was peripheral blood, sampled in a trial of Ad26.COV2.S vaccine versus placebo. This chain uses TRBV6-6 with TRBJ1-6; 8 positions agree with TRBD1. In DNA, the CDR3 is TGTGCCAGCAGTTCTATTGGACAGGGAGGACCTCTCCACTTT. It encodes CASSSIGQGGPLHF.